This entry describes one T cell receptor beta chain. It lacks a known antigen. Base-call qualities are not available, and no considerably larger clone is one nucleotide away. Separate from the approximately 700-subject first cohort, the validation cohort of over 90 subjects was the group to which the donors belonged. This sample is part of a study of cytomegalovirus exposure and HLA in healthy donors (dated by TCRdb to between 2016 and 2019). General notes on the study: The roughly 700 repertoires of the first cohort and the roughly 110 validation repertoires were produced on the same platform, according to a later analysis. The aim of the study was to test whether cataloging public T cell receptors could identify signatures of past pathogen exposure. Besides the first cohort of roughly 660 subjects, a separate validation cohort made up of over 95 different subjects was used. To predict cytomegalovirus infection status, the study combined high-throughput TCR immunosequencing, statistical association of individual TCRs with disease status, and machine learning. The paper's findings and limits, for the study overall: The classifier was reported to diagnose cytomegalovirus status with high specificity and sensitivity in both the original and validation cohorts. Across donors, most TCR sequences were observed very rarely, whereas some public TCRs were present in many individuals. According to the authors, the approach could potentially be generalized to other disease states and immunological phenotypes. Subsequent analysis determined that TCRs grouped into clusters in the first cohort also showed a tendency toward co-occurrence across the roughly 130 validation repertoires, and roughly 94% of cluster scores exceeded 0. A later analysis had no HLA typing for the validation cohort, so co-occurrence there was scored across all 130 or so repertoires. In the study, 150 to 200 TCR beta chains were listed as associated with cytomegalovirus. A few of the identified cytomegalovirus-associated TCR beta chains were confirmed in vitro to be specific for cytomegalovirus antigens.

The method was the immunoSEQ multiplex PCR assay. The study's processing was this. To diagnose cytomegalovirus status from the catalog of TCR beta chain sequences, a statistical classification framework was built. TCRdb took this table from immuneACCESS and kept in-frame rearrangements with V and J called. Such tables lack part of the clones; where checked against another copy, unresolved V genes explain under half of the gap, and the rest is unexplained. V and J calls and clone size are copied from that table; D and trimming were computed from the DNA. The sample yields about 130,000 clones; 85% to 90% were counted once. About 1.4% of the sample rests with the top ten. V loses 8 bases of germline sequence and J loses 2 bases, and the interval between the two ends is 11 bases. The CDR3 sequence holds 13 residues, the cysteine and phenylalanine included. The read is trimmed to its CDR3 DNA, 39 bases read in frame from base 1.

The sequence was obtained from a man aged 25-40 years in good health and CMV-seronegative. The sequenced material came from PBMCs. The rearranged segments are TRBV5-3 and TRBJ1-5; TRBD1 might be the D gene, on 5 matching bases. TRBV5-3 is an ORF, with its function uncertain. Here the CDR3 is given as CASSTGGNQPQHF. DNA sequence: TGTGCCAGCTCAACAGGTGGCAATCAGCCCCAGCATTTT.